These 6 T cell receptor beta chains share one sample of origin, sequenced in a study of blood T cells in healthy people across ages (dated by TCRdb to the mid-2010s). The method behind the library was 5' RACE. The sequencer was an Illumina HiSeq 2500. A second about 7 to 12 cycle PCR used a sample-barcoded 5' primer and a J-beta primer mix. Using fastp at Q25 and MiXCR, TCRdb reprocessed the public reads and kept productive beta chains. CDR3 protein sequences are deduplicated, and each keeps its most common genes and DNA. The sample profile shows 550,000 to 700,000 distinct CDR3 sequences; roughly 28% of them were found once. Together, the top ten hold about 18% of the sample. Sequencing was performed on blood. These receptors were obtained from a woman aged 70 to 79 in good health.

The V gene is TRBV7-2, the J gene TRBJ1-2; TRBD1 aligns across 8 bases. Trimming at V came to 3 bases and at J to 8 bases, leaving 8 bases not matched to a gene. Germline V gene lookup returns CDR1 SGHTA and CDR2 FQGNSA. The length of the CDR3 is 14 residues. CDR3 nucleotide sequence: TGTGCCAGCAGCTTTACCGGGCAGGGGGCCGGCTACACCTTC. Its protein is CASSFTGQGAGYTF.

The chain combines TRBV12-5 with TRBJ2-5, with 8 bases matching TRBD1. The trim removed 6 bases at V and 5 bases at J, leaving 8 bases unmatched. The CDR3 is made up of 14 amino acids. The V gene's germline CDR1 is LGHNT and CDR2 FRNRAP. CDR3 sequence reads: CASGASGGAETQYF. The CDR3 region has the DNA TGTGCTAGTGGAGCTTCAGGGGGCGCGGAGACCCAGTACTTC.

On this clonotype: One end of the junction fails to match germline, which may point to a read error. J is TRBJ2-5 and V is TRBV4-3; TRBD2 agrees at 12 bases. TRBJ2-1 explains the end of the DNA better; the J call may be wrong. The CDR3 runs 20 residues. Germline loops: CDR1 LGHNA, CDR2 YSLEER. CDR3 residues: CASSQVLASGGAVQYSEQFF. CDR3 bases: TGCGCCAGCAGCCAAGTTTTGGCTAGCGGGGGGGCCGTCCAATACAGTGAGCAGTTCTTC.

This clonotype showed up just a few times. V gene TRBV28 combines with J gene TRBJ1-4; perhaps TRBD1 as D (5 bases). CDR1 is MDHEN, CDR2 SYDVKM, per germline. CDR3 length: 15 residues. The germline V and J ends were trimmed by 6 bases and 2 bases, with 13 bases remaining between them. The CDR3 nucleotides read TGTGCCAGCAGAGACCCAGGGTTGACTAATGAAAAACTGTTTTTT. This encodes CASRDPGLTNEKLFF.

The chain joins TRBV5-1 to TRBJ2-2, with D possibly TRBD2 on 6 matching bases. Germline lookup yields CDR1 SGHRS and CDR2 YFSETQ. V was shortened by 4 bases and J by 6 bases, with 13 bases between the two germline ends. This CDR3 spans 14 amino acids. In DNA form, the CDR3 reads TGCGCCAGCAGCCCCAGGGAGGTGGCCGGGGAGCTGTTTTTT. Encoded protein: CASSPREVAGELFF.

This chain uses TRBV7-9 with TRBJ2-5; D is unresolved. This CDR3 comprises 11 residues. The V end was cut by 8 bases, the J end by 2 bases, with 6 bases between. The V gene's germline CDR1 is SEHNR and CDR2 FQNEAQ (reference sequence). The CDR3 DNA follows: TGTGCCAGCGCTGGGCAAGAGACCCAGTACTTC. Its protein is CASAGQETQYF.